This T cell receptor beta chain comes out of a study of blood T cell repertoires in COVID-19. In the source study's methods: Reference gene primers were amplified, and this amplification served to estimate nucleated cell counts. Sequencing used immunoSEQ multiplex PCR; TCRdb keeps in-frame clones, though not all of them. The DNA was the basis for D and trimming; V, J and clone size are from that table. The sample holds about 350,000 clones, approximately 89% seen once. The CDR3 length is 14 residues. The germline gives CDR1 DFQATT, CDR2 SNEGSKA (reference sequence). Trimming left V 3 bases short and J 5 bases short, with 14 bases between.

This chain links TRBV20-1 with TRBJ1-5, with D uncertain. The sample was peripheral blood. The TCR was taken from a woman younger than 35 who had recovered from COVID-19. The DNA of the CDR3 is TGCAGTGCTAGTAGGAGGGAAGGTGATCAGCCCCAGCATTTT. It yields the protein CSASRREGDQPQHF.